One and the same sample provided the 27 T cell receptor beta chains below, sequenced in a study of blood T cell repertoires in COVID-19. The repertoire was sequenced with immunoSEQ multiplex PCR; TCRdb's copy has only in-frame clones and lacks some. The repertoire holds a few hundred thousand clones, with about 88% as singletons. The sequenced sample was PBMCs or T cells enriched from blood (not recorded which). Receptors were obtained from a woman aged 45-65 years who had been exposed to COVID-19.

This clone appeared once. The rearrangement uses TRBV5-5 and TRBJ2-7; weak D call: TRBD1 (6 bases). The V and J ends lost 3 bases and 3 bases respectively, with 16 bases between them. Germline V lookup: CDR1 SGHKS, CDR2 YYEKEE (reference sequence). The CDR3 is 15 amino acids. Written as DNA, the CDR3 is TGTGCCAGCAGCTCACAGAGGACAGAGGACTACGAGCAGTACTTC. It codes for CASSSQRTEDYEQYF.

The CDR3 nucleotides are TGTGCCAGTAGGCGGAGCAGCTCCTACGAGCAGTACTTC. This translates into CASRRSSSYEQYF. The chain recombines TRBV7-9 with TRBJ2-7; D gene unclear. Trimming left V 9 bases short and J 0 bases short, with 12 bases between. Germline loops: CDR1 SEHNR, CDR2 FQNEAQ (reference sequence). The CDR3 sequence is 13 residues long.

The chain recombines TRBV28 with TRBJ1-1; tentatively, D is TRBD1 (5 bases). Trimming left V 5 bases short and J 6 bases short, with 13 bases between. Looked up from germline, CDR1 is MDHEN and CDR2 is SYDVKM. CDR3 length: 13 residues. The CDR3 sequence: CASSGLGLSEAFF. In DNA form, the CDR3 reads TGTGCCAGCAGTGGCTTGGGGCTTTCTGAAGCTTTCTTT.

The CDR3 spells CASSQDSGVHYEQYF. The DNA of the CDR3 is TGCGCCAGCAGCCAAGATTCAGGGGTACACTACGAGCAGTACTTC. The chain joins TRBV4-3 to TRBJ2-7; weak D call: TRBD1 (6 bases). The V gene's germline CDR1 is LGHNA and CDR2 YSLEER. Trimming took 0 bases from V and 3 from J, leaving 12 bases between them. This CDR3 is built from 15 residues.

The chain combines TRBV5-1 with TRBJ2-5; TRBD1 aligns across 9 bases. The CDR3 sequence is 16 residues long. CDR1 is SGHRS and CDR2 is YFSETQ in the germline V gene. V shed 4 bases and J 5 bases; nucleotides not matched to a gene: 12. Written as DNA, the CDR3 is TGCGCCAGCAGCAGACTGACGACAGGGGGTTCGGAGACCCAGTACTTC. Protein sequence: CASSRLTTGGSETQYF.

This clone was picked up one time. The gene calls are TRBV2 and TRBJ1-1; tentative D call: TRBD1 (5 bases). This CDR3 is 12 amino acids long. Per germline, CDR1 SNHLY and CDR2 FYNNEI. Trimming pared 4 bases from V and 14 bases from J, leaving 17 bases between. The CDR3 DNA reads as TGTGCCAGCAGTGCAATGGGGCACCGTAACTTCTTT. Protein product: CASSAMGHRNFF.

This clone appeared once. This rearrangement joins TRBV19 to TRBJ1-2; 8 nucleotides match TRBD1. Germline V CDR1 and CDR2: LNHDA, SQIVND (reference sequence). The CDR3 spans 12 residues. V trimming: 4 bases; J trimming: 6 bases; junction bases outside the gene matches: 1. CDR3 nucleotide sequence: TGTGCCAGTAGTAAGGACAGGGATGGCTACACCTTC. Translated: CASSKDRDGYTF.

The chain couples TRBV25-1 to TRBJ1-1; no reliable D call. The CDR3 is 12 amino acids. Germline CDR1 and CDR2: MGHDK and SYGVNS. Trimming took 5 bases from V and 7 from J, leaving 11 bases between them. CDR3 residues: CASSLPGGEAFF. The CDR3 DNA reads TGTGCCAGCAGTCTACCAGGAGGTGAAGCTTTCTTT. The whole variable domain, filled in from reference TRBV25-1 and TRBJ1-1, reads EADIYQTPRYLVIGTGKKITLECSQTMGHDKMYWYQQDPGMELHLIHYSYGVNSTEKGDLSSESTVSRIRTEHFPLTLESARPSHTSQYLCASSLPGGEAFFGQGTRLTVV.

The rearrangement links TRBV19 to TRBJ2-5; 11 positions agree with TRBD1. Germline trimming cut 7 bases from V and 4 bases from J; bases unmatched to any gene: 5. The CDR3 has 14 residues. In germline, CDR1 is LNHDA, CDR2 SQIVND (reference sequence). The CDR3 here is CASKDRGRGETQYF. The CDR3 DNA reads as TGTGCCAGTAAGGACAGGGGGCGAGGAGAGACCCAGTACTTC.

The chain uses TRBV3-1 (or the pseudogene TRBV3-2) and TRBJ1-5; D not resolved. V was pared by 0 bases and J by 6 bases, with 6 bases between. Germline-derived CDR1 and CDR2 are LGHDT and YNNKEL (reference sequence). This CDR3 spans 13 amino acids. CDR3: CASSQEGAQPQHF. As DNA, the CDR3 is TGTGCCAGCAGCCAAGAGGGCGCTCAGCCCCAGCATTTT.

CDR3 sequence (DNA): TGTGCCAGCAGCTCGGGACAGGGTCTCTCACCCCTCCACTTT. Its protein is CASSSGQGLSPLHF. The chain joins TRBV11-1 to TRBJ1-6, with TRBD1 matching over 9 bases. From germline, CDR1 is SGHAT and CDR2 FQDESV (reference sequence). This CDR3 region has 14 residues. V lost 4 bases to trimming and J lost 10 bases; unmatched junction nucleotides: 5.

The V gene is TRBV24-1, the J gene TRBJ2-1; maybe TRBD2 (5 bases). Trimming stripped 5 bases from V and 2 bases from J, with 6 bases between. This CDR3 region has 13 residues. The germline CDR1 and CDR2 sequences are KGHDR and SFDVKD. As DNA, the CDR3 is TGTGCCACCAGTGGGCGGGCCTACAATGAGCAGTTCTTC. It yields the protein CATSGRAYNEQFF.

This clone was seen a single time. The V call is TRBV5-1, the J call TRBJ1-1; D remains unclear. Trimming removed 0 bases from V and 2 bases from J, with 14 bases in between. The CDR3 totals 16 residues. CDR1 is SGHRS, CDR2 YFSETQ, per germline. As DNA, the CDR3 is TGCGCCAGCAGCTTGGTCACCCTAGATCGAAACACTGAAGCTTTCTTT. Translated: CASSLVTLDRNTEAFF.

V and J are TRBV7-8 and TRBJ2-1; 7 bases agree with TRBD1. CDR3 length: 16 amino acids. Germline V lookup: CDR1 SGHVS, CDR2 FQNEAQ. After removal of 7 bases from V and 3 bases from J, the junction contained 12 bases not matched to a gene. CDR3 protein: CASILTGTASYNEQFF. DNA of the CDR3: TGTGCCAGCATCCTAACCGGGACAGCGAGCTACAATGAGCAGTTCTTC.

The chain carries TRBV5-1 and TRBJ2-5; 9 bases map to TRBD1. With V trimmed by 5 bases and J by 3 bases, 8 bases remained unmatched. There are 15 residues in the CDR3. Germline assignment: CDR1 SGHRS and CDR2 YFSETQ. Here the CDR3 reads CASRLRTGVEETQYF. The CDR3 DNA reads TGCGCCAGCAGACTTCGGACAGGGGTTGAAGAGACCCAGTACTTC.

This rearrangement joins TRBV6-2 or TRBV6-3 to TRBJ1-3, with D maybe TRBD1 (6 bases). V was trimmed by 6 bases and J by 7 bases, leaving 13 bases between them. The CDR3 is 13 residues long. CDR1 and CDR2 from the germline V gene are MNHEY and SVGEGT. CDR3 sequence (DNA): TGTGCCAGCAGCCAGGGGCTGACGAACACCATATATTTT. Its protein is CASSQGLTNTIYF.

The chain employs TRBV2 and TRBJ1-2, with D uncertain. The germline V gene encodes CDR1 SNHLY and CDR2 FYNNEI. Trimming shortened V by 6 bases and J by 1 base, and 6 bases separated the two germline ends. This CDR3 has 12 amino acids. CDR3 in DNA: TGTGCCAGCAGACAGATTAACTATGGCTACACCTTC. Residues: CASRQINYGYTF.

The chain uses TRBV6-1 and TRBJ1-2, with D unclear. V dropped 0 bases and J dropped 4 bases, with 9 bases sitting between them. CDR1 and CDR2 (germline): MNHNS, SASEGT. The CDR3 spans 14 residues. This CDR3 reads CASSEAQRGYGYTF. The CDR3, as DNA: TGTGCCAGCAGTGAAGCGCAGCGCGGCTATGGCTACACCTTC.

The CDR3 reads CASSLSVSYEQYF. The CDR3 region has the DNA TGTGCCAGCAGTTTATCGGTCTCCTACGAGCAGTACTTC. The chain couples TRBV28 to TRBJ2-7, with unresolved D. The CDR3 length is 13 residues. Germline V CDR1 and CDR2: MDHEN, SYDVKM. V was clipped by 1 base and J by 0 bases, with 4 bases between them.

A single count supports this clone. This CDR3 is CASSIGRRGLMNTEAFF. CDR3 nucleotides: TGTGCCAGTAGTATTGGTCGGAGGGGGCTCATGAACACTGAAGCTTTCTTT. The chain employs TRBV19 and TRBJ1-1; TRBD1 matches at 7 bases. The CDR3 is 17 residues long. V lost 3 bases, J lost 0 bases, and 10 bases stayed unmatched. CDR1 is LNHDA, CDR2 SQIVND, per germline (reference sequence).

The chain carries TRBV30 and TRBJ1-3; no firm D call. The CDR3 is 16 residues long. The V gene lost 0 bases and the J gene lost 0 bases, with 12 bases spanning the gap. Germline V lookup: CDR1 GTSNPN, CDR2 SVGIG (reference sequence). The DNA of the CDR3 is TGTGCCTGGAGTGTTGGTTCCAGATACTCTGGAAACACCATATATTTT. The encoded protein is CAWSVGSRYSGNTIYF.

This chain joins TRBV12-3 or TRBV12-4 and TRBJ1-2; weak D call: TRBD1 (6 bases). The CDR3 consists of 13 residues. V shed 1 base and J shed 3 bases, with 6 bases lying between them. The CDR3 DNA sequence: TGTGCCAGCAGTTTAGGACAGGACTATGGCTACACCTTC. This encodes CASSLGQDYGYTF.

The V and J genes are TRBV10-3 and TRBJ2-2; 7 nucleotides match TRBD1. CDR3 length equals 13 residues. J was trimmed by 5 bases and V by 6 bases; bases with no gene match: 3. Germline V gene data show CDR1 as ENHRY and CDR2 as SYGVKD. CDR3 in amino acids: CAISSTGTGELFF. The CDR3 DNA reads TGTGCCATCAGCTCGACAGGGACCGGGGAGCTGTTTTTT.

V usage is TRBV5-4 and J usage is TRBJ1-2; 7 positions match TRBD1. The length of the CDR3 is 12 residues. CDR1 and CDR2 from the germline V gene are SGHNT and YYREEE (reference sequence). V lost 4 bases, J lost 9 bases, and 6 bases stayed unmatched. The CDR3 here is CASSTDRASYTF. CDR3 DNA: TGTGCCAGCAGCACCGACAGGGCCAGCTACACCTTC.

The J gene is TRBJ1-3, the V gene TRBV5-4; 10 bases match TRBD1. The CDR3 consists of 14 residues. Germline V lookup: CDR1 SGHNT, CDR2 YYREEE (reference sequence). Trimming removed 2 bases from V and 7 bases from J; junction bases left unmatched: 3. The CDR3 spells CASSFSGQGNTIYF. DNA of the CDR3: TGTGCCAGCAGCTTCTCGGGACAGGGGAACACCATATATTTT.

The chain uses TRBV10-3 and TRBJ2-3, with unresolved D. Per germline, CDR1 ENHRY and CDR2 SYGVKD. Deletions cut 0 bases from V and 4 bases from J, with 8 bases between. The CDR3 length is 14 residues. The CDR3 sequence is CAISESTRPDTQYF. The CDR3 coding sequence is TGTGCCATCAGTGAGTCGACTCGGCCAGATACGCAGTATTTT.

The chain carries TRBV18 and TRBJ2-5; 13 bases agree with TRBD2. Germline V gives CDR1 KGHSH, CDR2 LQKENI. V lost 5 bases to trimming and J lost 5 bases; unmatched junction nucleotides: 11. The CDR3 sequence is 17 residues long. This chain's CDR3 is CASSYQTSGGHRETQYF. The CDR3 coding sequence is TGTGCCAGCTCATACCAGACTAGCGGGGGGCATCGGGAGACCCAGTACTTC. The full variable domain, its missing parts supplied by reference TRBV18 and TRBJ2-5, is NAGVMQNPRHLVRRRGQEARLRCSPMKGHSHVYWYRQLPEEGLKFMVYLQKENIIDESGMPKERFSAEFPKEGPSILRIQQVVRGDSAAYFCASSYQTSGGHRETQYFGPGTRLLVL.